Listed here is a single T cell receptor (beta chain). At one boundary the junction diverges from the germline segment, which might be a read error. This entry is derived from a study of blood T cell repertoires in COVID-19. In the study overall: Both acute and convalescent COVID-19 samples were obtained from the United States, Italy and Spain. The cDNA or gDNA used as material had been derived from T cells, B-cell-depleted T cells, or PBMCs.

Original processing methods: Reference gene primer amplification in the assay estimated nucleated cell counts. TCRdb keeps only in-frame clones here, not all; method: immunoSEQ multiplex PCR. V, J and clone size were drawn from that table, and D and trimming were deduced from the DNA. In the table there are under 200,000 clones, about nine tenths of which are singletons. The CDR3 is 16 residues long. Germline assignment: CDR1 DFQATT and CDR2 SNEGSKA (reference sequence). This receptor was taken from a man aged 45 to 65 with acute or convalescent COVID-19. V usage is TRBV20-1 and J usage is TRBJ2-3; 9 bases are shared with TRBD2. Sequences were obtained from peripheral blood. CDR3 nucleotide sequence: TGCAGTGCTAGTGGGCGGGAGGGCCTGCGCACTGATACGCAGTATTTT. Protein sequence: CSASGREGLRTDTQYF.